This entry concerns a single T cell receptor (beta chain). Its antigen is not known. Both 60 Vbeta primers and 13 Jbeta primers went into the PCR. Assay: immunoSEQ multiplex PCR; the TCRdb copy retains only in-frame clones and omits some. The table records some 130,000 clones, roughly 85% of them present only once. The length of the CDR3 is 15 residues. Germline CDR1 is SGHTA and CDR2 is FQGNSA. V lost 5 bases and J lost 1, with 14 bases in between. The record originates from a study of cytomegalovirus exposure and HLA in healthy donors. Regarding the study as a whole: Listed as cytomegalovirus-associated were more than 150 TCR beta chains. Later analysis identified a missense DCLRE1C variant that was linked to TCR beta V- and J-gene trimming.

V usage is TRBV7-2 and J usage is TRBJ1-1; D is possibly TRBD1 (5 bases). The source is a man aged 40-49 years in good health and CMV-seropositive. The specimen sequenced was PBMCs. DNA of the CDR3: TGTGCCAGCAGCCCGAAGACAGTGACGAACACTGAAGCTTTCTTT. As protein: CASSPKTVTNTEAFF.